What follows are 5 T cell receptor beta chains derived from one specimen sequenced in a study of human T cells and chemical hapten exposure. Via MiXCR, TCRdb re-called the RACE reads, giving one row per CDR3 protein. The data show about 99,000 distinct CDR3 sequences, with 9.5% to 15% seen just once and roughly 2% held by the top ten. Noted time point: patch test 1, 2 weeks after DPC sensitization. Treatment in this sample: therapeutic diphenylcyclopropenone sensitization with weekly scalp DPC. Sequenced material: whole blood, taken in connection with sensitization to the hapten diphenylcyclopropenone (DPC). The receptors were gathered from a middle-aged woman with alopecia areata. Some clones in this sample may be carry-over from other donors' samples.

Only a few counts were recorded for this clonotype. J is TRBJ2-3 and V is TRBV11-2; 14 bases fit TRBD2. Germline V gives CDR1 SGHAT, CDR2 FQNNGV. V lost 2 bases to trimming and J lost 6 bases; unmatched junction nucleotides: 4. This CDR3 has 16 amino acids. The CDR3 here is CASSLRWTSGRDTQYF. CDR3 DNA: TGTGCCAGCAGCTTACGTTGGACTAGCGGGAGGGATACGCAGTATTTT.

This clonotype has at least ten counts. The rearrangement joins TRBV6-6 to TRBJ2-3; D may be TRBD1 or TRBD2 (7 bases each). The V gene's germline CDR1 is MNHNY and CDR2 SVGAGI (reference sequence). With 5 bases removed from V and 2 bases from J, the gap between germline ends came to 17 bases. There are 16 residues in the CDR3. CDR3 in amino acids: CASSPWEGASTDTQYF. Here the CDR3 DNA reads TGTGCCAGCAGTCCATGGGAGGGGGCCTCCACAGATACGCAGTATTTT.

The CDR3 nucleotides are TGTGCCAGCAGTGACTCACAGGGTGAAGCTTTCTTT. Residues: CASSDSQGEAFF. The chain carries TRBV6-4 and TRBJ1-1; perhaps TRBD1 as D (6 bases). Germline-derived CDR1 and CDR2 are MRHNA and SNTAGT. Trimming left V 0 bases short and J 7 bases short, with 6 bases between. CDR3 size: 12 residues.

The gene calls are TRBV10-3 and TRBJ2-5; D might be TRBD1 (5 bases). This CDR3 is built from 13 residues. CDR1 ENHRY and CDR2 SYGVKD come from the germline V gene. V was clipped by 5 bases and J by 5 bases, with 12 bases between them. DNA for the CDR3: TGTGCCATCAGTTCCCCAGGGTCGGAGACCCAGTACTTC. Protein product: CAISSPGSETQYF.

This clonotype was counted many times. The chain employs TRBV6-2 or TRBV6-3 and TRBJ2-3; 12 bases agree with TRBD2. Germline V gene lookup returns CDR1 MNHEY and CDR2 SVGEGT. V shed 4 bases and J 6 bases; nucleotides not matched to a gene: 8. This CDR3 is built from 16 residues. The CDR3: CASSSTSGRRMDTQYF. The CDR3 DNA is TGTGCCAGCAGTTCTACTAGCGGGAGGCGGATGGATACGCAGTATTTT.